These T cell receptor beta chains were read from a single sample in a study of Graves' ophthalmopathy and Graves' hyperthyroidism. TCRdb passed the multiplex PCR reads through MiXCR, listing each CDR3 protein once. The table records under 400,000 distinct CDR3 sequences, around a sixth of them present only once. Sequencing input: peripheral blood. These receptors were obtained from an adult man with Graves' ophthalmopathy. CDR3s include the opening cysteine and the closing phenylalanine or tryptophan. D genes are given only for firm matches. Some rows mark clone size as missing; the rest say once, few, many or name a class of expanded clone.

j_call	d_call	v_call	clone_size	cdr3_nt	cdr3_aa
TRBJ2-5	.	TRBV11-1	many	TGTGCCAGCAGCTTACGGCTCACAGGGTATGAGACCCAGTACTTC	CASSLRLTGYETQYF
TRBJ1-5	.	TRBV10-2	many	TGCGCCAGCAGTGACTGGGGAGGTGAGCCCCAGCATTTT	CASSDWGGEPQHF
TRBJ2-7	.	TRBV6-1	many	TGTGCCAGCAGTAGGTTCGGGGCGTACGAGCAGTACTTC	CASSRFGAYEQYF
TRBJ1-4	.	TRBV12-3/TRBV12-4	many	TGTGCCAGCAGATTACACCCCTCGGGTGAAAAACTGTTTTTT	CASRLHPSGEKLFF
TRBJ1-1	.	TRBV6-5	.	TGTGCCAGCAACCTGTTAGAAGCTTTCTTT	CASNLLEAFF
TRBJ1-1	TRBD1	TRBV19	many	TGTGCCAGTCCCTCTCCCGACAGGGGAAGGGGCGAAGCTTTCTTT	CASPSPDRGRGEAFF
TRBJ1-1	.	TRBV18	many	TGTGCCAGCAGTCCACAGGGGAACACTGAAGCTTTCTTT	CASSPQGNTEAFF
TRBJ2-5	TRBD2	TRBV6-1	.	TGTGCCAGCAGTGACCGGACTAGTCAAGAGACCCAGTACTTC	CASSDRTSQETQYF
TRBJ2-7	TRBD1	TRBV2	many	TGTGCCAGCAGTGATGGGACAGGGGGCGTCGTCGACGAGCAGTACTTC	CASSDGTGGVVDEQYF
TRBJ2-5	.	TRBV6-2/TRBV6-3	.	TGTGCCAGCAGTTATGCCAGGCAGCAAGAGACCCAGTACTTC	CASSYARQQETQYF
TRBJ1-2	.	TRBV6-1	many	TGTGCCAGCGGTATCTCCGGTGGCTACACCTTC	CASGISGGYTF
TRBJ1-1	.	TRBV11-2	many	TGTGCCAGCAGCTTACGTGGGGGCCCCAACACTGAAGCTTTCTTT	CASSLRGGPNTEAFF
TRBJ2-7	TRBD1	TRBV11-1	many	TGTGCCAGCAGCTTGGGTCACAGGGGAGTTGGGGACGAGCAGTACTTC	CASSLGHRGVGDEQYF
TRBJ2-7	TRBD1	TRBV4-1	many	TGCGCCAGCAGCCAATCGGGGACAGGGCCCCTCGAGCAGTACTTC	CASSQSGTGPLEQYF
TRBJ1-2	TRBD1	TRBV20-1	many	TGCAGTGCTAGAGATGTCCGGACAGGGAGCTATGGCTACACCTTC	CSARDVRTGSYGYTF
TRBJ1-1	TRBD1	TRBV6-1	.	TGTGCCAGCGGGAGGGACAGGGGTAGGACTGAAGCTTTCTTT	CASGRDRGRTEAFF